A single sample gave rise to the 3 T cell receptor beta chains below, sequenced in a study of blood T cells in healthy people across ages. Together with a sample-barcoded 5' primer, a J-beta primer mix was included in a second PCR lasting about 7 to 12 cycles. TCRdb re-analysed the 5' RACE reads in MiXCR, keeping a single row per CDR3 protein. Among approximately 800,000 distinct CDR3 sequences listed, 55% to 75% were seen once. The sample taken for sequencing was blood. The receptors were sampled from a man aged 30 to 39 in good health.

A few counts support this clonotype. The chain recombines TRBV7-6 with TRBJ2-3; TRBD2 matches 9 bases. Germline V gene sequence: CDR1 SGHVS, CDR2 FNYEAQ. V lost 5 bases to trimming and J lost 5 bases; unmatched junction nucleotides: 14. CDR3 length: 17 residues. As DNA, the CDR3 is TGTGCCAGCAGCCAATTACCCCTCGGCGGGGGGGAAGATACGCAGTATTTT. Its translation is CASSQLPLGGGEDTQYF. Full variable domain (rest looked up from reference TRBV7-6 and TRBJ2-3): GAGVSQSPRYKVTKRGQDVALRCDPISGHVSLYWYRQALGQGPEFLTYFNYEAQQDKSGLPNDRFSAERPEGSISTLTIQRTEQRDSAMYRCASSQLPLGGGEDTQYFGPGTRLTVL.

The V and J genes are TRBV4-3 and TRBJ2-1; no clear D gene. This CDR3 has 13 amino acids. Trimming removed 1 base at V and 7 bases at J, with 8 bases between. Germline CDR1 is LGHNA and CDR2 is YSLEER. CDR3 nucleotide sequence: TGCGCCAGCAGCCAAGGGACGTCGAATGAGCAGTTCTTC. It yields the protein CASSQGTSNEQFF.

This clonotype was seen only a few times. The V and J genes are TRBV7-2 and TRBJ2-7, with D perhaps TRBD2 (6 bases). The V gene's germline CDR1 is SGHTA and CDR2 FQGNSA. Trimming took off 8 bases at V and 1 base at J, with 18 bases between the two ends. This CDR3 comprises 15 residues. The CDR3 region has the DNA TGTGCCAGCGGCCGAGGTGGCGGGGCTTCCTACGAGCAGTACTTC. Protein product: CASGRGGGASYEQYF.